The 21 T cell receptor beta chains presented below share a single source sample, sequenced in a study of regulatory T cells in long-lasting Graves disease. PBMC-derived RNA was used for the TCR library. Each CDR3 protein gets one entry after TCRdb re-called the reads with MiXCR. This table holds fewer than 950 distinct CDR3 sequences, about 86% found once. The sample in question was peripheral blood mononuclear cells (PBMCs), obtained with antithyroid drug treatment, in newly diagnosed or persistent Graves disease (not recorded which). These receptors all stem from a middle-aged man with Graves disease.

This clonotype was seen only a few times. J is TRBJ2-1 and V is TRBV11-2; 10 nucleotides match TRBD1. The CDR3 runs to 17 residues. The germline CDR1 and CDR2 sequences are SGHAT and FQNNGV. After removal of 0 bases from V and 9 bases from J, the junction contained 11 bases not matched to a gene. The CDR3 bases are TGTGCCAGCAGCTTAGATACCGGAGGGACAGGGGATCGTGAGCAGTTCTTC. Translated, it gives CASSLDTGGTGDREQFF.

This clonotype was detected only a few times. The gene calls are TRBV28 and TRBJ1-1; D unclear. CDR3 size: 12 residues. Per the germline V gene, CDR1 is MDHEN and CDR2 is SYDVKM. The V and J ends lost 3 bases and 8 bases respectively, with 10 bases between them. This CDR3 reads CASSLMDLEAFF. CDR3 coding DNA: TGTGCCAGCAGTTTGATGGATCTCGAAGCTTTCTTT.

The J gene is TRBJ1-3, the V gene TRBV28; D remains ambiguous. The CDR3 covers 13 residues. V dropped 7 bases and J dropped 4 bases, with 11 bases sitting between them. CDR1 is MDHEN and CDR2 is SYDVKM in the germline V gene. CDR3 DNA: TGTGCCAGCATCAAGACGGGGGGAAACACCATATATTTT. Residues: CASIKTGGNTIYF.

The chain combines TRBV15 with TRBJ2-7; D gene ambiguous. CDR3 length: 12 amino acids. The ends were cut back, 0 bases at V and 6 bases at J, with 6 bases in the middle. Germline CDR1 and CDR2: LNHNV and YYDKDF (reference sequence). The DNA of the CDR3 is TGTGCCACCAGCAGAGATATATCCGAGCAGTACTTC. It encodes CATSRDISEQYF.

J is TRBJ2-5 and V is TRBV12-3 or TRBV12-4; D call uncertain. The ends were cut back, 7 bases at V and 0 bases at J, with 15 bases in the middle. The CDR3 extends over 15 amino acids. The DNA for the CDR3 is TGTGCCAGCACCTCATCCAGAGCGTACCAAGAGACCCAGTACTTC. This translates into CASTSSRAYQETQYF.

The V call is TRBV18, the J call TRBJ2-5; maybe TRBD2 (6 bases). The CDR3 is 15 amino acids. Germline V gives CDR1 KGHSH, CDR2 LQKENI. V dropped 5 bases and J dropped 2 bases, with 15 bases sitting between them. CDR3 bases: TGTGCCAGCTCATCTTCAGCGGGCCTACAAGAGACCCAGTACTTC. This encodes CASSSSAGLQETQYF. Looking up the rest from reference TRBV18 and TRBJ2-5 gives the full variable domain: NAGVMQNPRHLVRRRGQEARLRCSPMKGHSHVYWYRQLPEEGLKFMVYLQKENIIDESGMPKERFSAEFPKEGPSILRIQQVVRGDSAAYFCASSSSAGLQETQYFGPGTRLLVL.

This chain joins TRBV12-3 or TRBV12-4 and TRBJ2-1; 7 bases are shared with TRBD1. The V segment lost 5 bases and the J segment 6 bases; nucleotides outside the gene matches: 4. The CDR3 is 13 residues long. CDR3 bases: TGTGCCAGCAGTCCAAGGACAGGCAATGAGCAGTTCTTC. Protein product: CASSPRTGNEQFF.

The V and J genes are TRBV9 and TRBJ1-6; D might be TRBD1 (6 bases). There are 14 residues in the CDR3. From germline, CDR1 is SGDLS and CDR2 YYNGEE. V dropped 0 bases and J dropped 9 bases, with 10 bases sitting between them. The CDR3, as DNA: TGTGCCAGCAGCGTAGTGGACAGCCCTTCACCCCTCCACTTT. Translating it yields CASSVVDSPSPLHF.

The rearrangement links TRBV11-2 to TRBJ1-4; unclear D gene. Looked up from germline, CDR1 is SGHAT and CDR2 is FQNNGV. The CDR3 contains 14 residues. Trimming removed 5 bases at V and 8 bases at J, with 15 bases between. The CDR3: CASSPTVGSEKLFF. For the CDR3, the DNA is TGTGCCAGCAGCCCGACTGTTGGGTCCGAAAAACTGTTTTTT.

This clonotype was seen only once. The chain carries TRBV6-5 and TRBJ2-2; no firm D call. Germline V lookup: CDR1 MNHEY, CDR2 SVGAGI. The ends were cut back, 0 bases at V and 0 bases at J, with 8 bases in the middle. This CDR3 contains 16 residues. The CDR3 loop reads CASSYSTFSNTGELFF. DNA of the CDR3: TGTGCCAGCAGTTACTCGACCTTTTCGAACACCGGGGAGCTGTTTTTT.

The J gene is TRBJ2-1, the V gene TRBV20-1; TRBD2 matches 11 bases. The J segment lost 2 bases and the V segment lost 6 bases, leaving 9 bases of the junction unmatched. Germline V CDR1 and CDR2: DFQATT, SNEGSKA (reference sequence). The CDR3 extends over 16 amino acids. CDR3 DNA: TGCAGTGCCAAGCCCAAGACTAGCGGGACCTACAATGAGCAGTTCTTC. Its translation is CSAKPKTSGTYNEQFF.

This sequence joins TRBV11-1 and TRBJ2-1; 8 positions agree with TRBD2. Germline CDR1 and CDR2: SGHAT and FQDESV (reference sequence). The ends lost 0 bases at V and 10 bases at J; junction bases unmatched: 5. The length of the CDR3 is 14 residues. CDR3 nucleotide sequence: TGTGCCAGCAGCTTAGCGCGGGGGGCGATGGAGCAGTTCTTC. Translated, it gives CASSLARGAMEQFF. The full variable domain, in which reference TRBV11-1 and TRBJ2-1 provide the parts outside the CDR3, is EAEVAQSPRYKITEKSQAVAFWCDPISGHATLYWYRQILGQGPELLVQFQDESVVDDSQLPKDRFSAERLKGVDSTLKIQPAELGDSAMYLCASSLARGAMEQFFGPGTRLTVL.

V gene TRBV7-3 combines with J gene TRBJ2-3, with 12 bases identical to TRBD2. CDR3 length: 15 amino acids. V dropped 2 bases and J dropped 3; count of bases not matched to a gene: 0. Germline V gene data show CDR1 as SGHTA and CDR2 as FQGTGA. CDR3 sequence: CASSLGLAGTDTQYF. The CDR3 nucleotides are TGTGCCAGCAGCTTAGGACTAGCGGGAACAGATACGCAGTATTTT.

The gene calls are TRBV12-3 or TRBV12-4 and TRBJ2-7, with D possibly being TRBD1 or TRBD2 (5 bases each). This CDR3 is built from 16 residues. V lost 2 bases to trimming and J lost 6 bases, with 20 bases between them. The CDR3 reads CASSLMATGTALEQYF. As DNA, the CDR3 is TGTGCCAGCAGTTTAATGGCCACCGGGACCGCGCTCGAGCAGTACTTC.

In the case of this clonotype: A junction boundary mismatches the germline segment, possibly from a read error. This chain connects TRBV20-1 to TRBJ2-7; D is unclear. CDR3 size: 13 residues. Germline values: CDR1 DFQATT, CDR2 SNEGSKA (reference sequence). The CDR3 DNA reads as TGCAGTGCTACCTTCCGGTCTTCCTCCGAGCAGTACTTC. It codes for CSATFRSSSEQYF.

This clonotype was seen a single time. This chain uses TRBV20-1 with TRBJ2-1; 10 bases match TRBD2. The CDR3 is 15 residues long. Germline V CDR1 and CDR2: DFQATT, SNEGSKA (reference sequence). V shed 6 bases and J 6 bases; nucleotides not matched to a gene: 11. CDR3 DNA: TGCAGTGCCCGCGATAGCGGGAGGTTCACCAATGAGCAGTTCTTC. As protein: CSARDSGRFTNEQFF.

J is TRBJ2-3 and V is TRBV28, with 8 bases matching TRBD1. This CDR3 region has 14 residues. The germline CDR1 and CDR2 sequences are MDHEN and SYDVKM. The V segment lost 3 bases and the J segment 6 bases; nucleotides outside the gene matches: 5. CDR3 residues: CASSLGQVGDTQYF. CDR3 nucleotide sequence: TGTGCCAGCAGTTTGGGACAGGTGGGGGATACGCAGTATTTT. The full variable domain, rest sourced from reference TRBV28 and TRBJ2-3, is DVKVTQSSRYLVKRTGEKVFLECVQDMDHENMFWYRQDPGLGLRLIYFSYDVKMKEKGDIPEGYSVSREKKERFSLILESASTNQTSMYLCASSLGQVGDTQYFGPGTRLTVL.

This chain's CDR3 is CASSETRLAGVSQETQYF. CDR3 bases: TGTGCCAGCAGTGAAACCCGACTAGCGGGAGTGAGCCAAGAGACCCAGTACTTC. This chain uses TRBV2 with TRBJ2-5; 12 bases align to TRBD2. The CDR3 is made up of 18 amino acids. Germline V lookup: CDR1 SNHLY, CDR2 FYNNEI. J lost 1 base, V lost 2 bases, and 8 bases had no gene match.

The gene calls are TRBV28 and TRBJ2-3, with a weak D call TRBD2 (6 bases). The CDR3 loop spans 15 amino acids. Between the trimmed V and J ends, which lost 8 bases and 1 base, there was a span of 16 bases. Germline values: CDR1 MDHEN, CDR2 SYDVKM. CDR3 loop: CASGGPWGGTDTQYF. Written as DNA, the CDR3 is TGTGCCAGCGGGGGACCCTGGGGGGGCACAGATACGCAGTATTTT.

The chain carries TRBV6-2 or TRBV6-3 and TRBJ1-2; perhaps TRBD1 as D (6 bases). The V gene lost 5 bases and the J gene lost 7 bases, with 14 bases spanning the gap. The CDR3 is made up of 13 amino acids. Germline CDR1 is MNHEY and CDR2 is SVGEGT. As DNA, the CDR3 is TGTGCCAGCAGTACCGCGGGGGGCCTTGGCTACACCTTC. As protein: CASSTAGGLGYTF.

This rearrangement joins TRBV6-1 to TRBJ1-5; unclear D gene. The CDR3 runs 13 residues. Trimming removed 1 base from V and 4 bases from J, with 5 bases in between. Germline CDR1 MNHNS, CDR2 SASEGT. The CDR3 sequence: CASSEGRNQPQHF. CDR3 coding DNA: TGTGCCAGCAGTGAAGGGCGGAATCAGCCCCAGCATTTT.